The entry below gives a single TCR beta chain sequence along with its context. Germline values: CDR1 LGHNT, CDR2 FRNRAP. The CDR3 loop spans 13 amino acids. Trimming took 6 bases from V and 1 from J, leaving 9 bases between them. This PCR relied on a set of 60 Vbeta primers and 13 Jbeta primers. The data were produced by immunoSEQ multiplex PCR, yet TCRdb's version contains in-frame clones alone and is incomplete. The profile shows 130,000 or so clones, 76% of them singletons. The source of the sample is a study of cytomegalovirus exposure and HLA in healthy donors. The genes are TRBV12-5 and TRBJ2-5; TRBD2 is a possible D gene (5 bases). Sequences were obtained from PBMCs. The clonotype originates from a man aged 35 to 55 in good health and CMV-seronegative. The CDR3, as DNA: TGTGCTAGTGGGGGAGAGGTCCAAGAGACCCAGTACTTC. This sequence encodes CASGGEVQETQYF.